This entry describes one TCR beta chain. TRB amplification used 250 ng of peripheral blood genomic DNA. TRB rearrangements were amplified by touch-down multiplex PCR with mixed TRB-A/B primers. Reprocessing the multiplex PCR reads, TCRdb reports a single entry for every CDR3 protein and omits DNA. The sample totals a few thousand distinct CDR3 sequences; its top ten clones hold 67%. The data belong to a study of T cell clusters in autoimmune cytopenias. The CDR3 is made up of 15 amino acids. Germline values: CDR1 MNHEY, CDR2 SVGEGT. These data also featured in a second study, about T cell repertoires in aging, cancer and after chemotherapy. That work contributes: Donors were grouped into six age bands spanning 30 or younger through 70 or older. Patients with chronic lymphocytic leukemia were sampled before and after fludarabine- or bendamustine-based chemotherapy. Rebound thymic output was suggested by rising median generation probability during chemotherapy in each cancer cohort.

The rearrangement links TRBV6-2 or TRBV6-3 to TRBJ2-5. This TCR derives from a human donor with an autoimmune cytopenia or autoimmune hepatitis (not recorded which). Sequencing used peripheral blood. The CDR3 spells CASSEVRPYQETQYF.